These 22 T cell receptor beta chains were sequenced from one sample in a study of patients and donors after allogeneic stem cell transplantation. Each CDR3 protein gets one entry after TCRdb re-called the RT-PCR reads with MiXCR. The data hold roughly 940,000 distinct CDR3 sequences, with roughly 18% observed a single time. The sequencing input was blood, either unsorted or a sorted T cell fraction (not recorded which). Receptors were obtained from a human donor who was either an allogeneic HSCT recipient or a stem cell or donor lymphocyte infusion donor (not recorded which). It is not recorded whose cells these are; they may come from a transplant donor.

The sample holds a few counts of this clonotype. J is TRBJ1-2 and V is TRBV2, with D unresolved. Germline CDR1 is SNHLY and CDR2 is FYNNEI. The CDR3 totals 13 residues. Trimming shortened V by 2 bases and J by 4 bases, and 8 bases separated the two germline ends. This CDR3 is CASSESRFYGYTF. In DNA form, the CDR3 reads TGTGCCAGCAGTGAAAGCAGGTTCTATGGCTACACCTTC.

This clonotype was detected a few times. V and J are TRBV29-1 and TRBJ2-1; 7 positions match TRBD2. Germline values: CDR1 SQVTM, CDR2 ANQGSEA. The CDR3 is made up of 14 amino acids. V trimming: 6 bases; J trimming: 3 bases; junction bases outside the gene matches: 8. The CDR3 region has the DNA TGCAGCGTGGAGATAGCGGGCAGCTACAATGAGCAGTTCTTC. Amino acids: CSVEIAGSYNEQFF.

The chain joins TRBV9 to TRBJ2-3, with D hard to call. CDR3 size: 13 residues. Trimming removed 4 bases at V and 4 bases at J, with 10 bases between. Germline V gene sequence: CDR1 SGDLS, CDR2 YYNGEE. The CDR3 DNA sequence: TGTGCCAGCAGCCCACCATGGGCAGATACGCAGTATTTT. The encoded protein is CASSPPWADTQYF.

This clonotype was seen a few times. V usage is TRBV20-1 and J usage is TRBJ2-7, with 8 bases matching TRBD1. This CDR3 comprises 15 residues. Germline CDR1 DFQATT, CDR2 SNEGSKA (reference sequence). V shed 5 bases and J 4 bases; nucleotides not matched to a gene: 13. The CDR3 bases are TGCAGTGCTCGAACGGCCGGGACAGGACAATACGAGCAGTACTTC. Translation gives CSARTAGTGQYEQYF.

This chain uses TRBV7-6 with TRBJ2-3; no definite D call. Germline V CDR1 and CDR2: SGHVS, FNYEAQ. The CDR3 loop spans 14 amino acids. V dropped 7 bases and J dropped 1 base, with 12 bases sitting between them. The DNA of the CDR3 is TGTGCCAGCACCTCAGATGGTGGCACAGATACGCAGTATTTT. Translation: CASTSDGGTDTQYF.

This clonotype was picked up one time. The chain couples TRBV6-5 to TRBJ2-7, with 7 bases that match TRBD1. In germline, CDR1 is MNHEY, CDR2 SVGAGI. V trimming: 4 bases; J trimming: 5 bases; junction bases outside the gene matches: 11. This CDR3 is built from 15 residues. CDR3 nucleotide sequence: TGTGCCAGCAGTTCCGTCACAGGGGTCGGGCACGAGCAGTACTTC. It translates to CASSSVTGVGHEQYF.

This clonotype was seen at least ten times. J is TRBJ2-2 and V is TRBV29-1; D possibly uses TRBD1 or TRBD2 (5 bases each). Looked up from germline, CDR1 is SQVTM and CDR2 is ANQGSEA. Trimming took 4 bases from V and 4 from J, leaving 13 bases between them. There are 14 residues in the CDR3. CDR3 region: CSVVAGRGTGELFF. In nucleotides, the CDR3 is TGCAGCGTTGTTGCAGGGAGAGGCACCGGGGAGCTGTTTTTT.

The V call is TRBV4-2, the J call TRBJ1-1; TRBD1 aligns across 7 bases. This CDR3 contains 15 residues. The junction had 4 bases not matched to a gene; V was cut back by 1 base and J by 2 bases. CDR1 and CDR2 (germline): LGHNA, YNFKEQ. The CDR3 region is CASSQGTGSNTEAFF. CDR3 DNA sequence: TGTGCCAGCAGCCAAGGGACAGGATCTAACACTGAAGCTTTCTTT.

The table lists this clonotype with many counts. This rearrangement joins TRBV12-3 or TRBV12-4 to TRBJ2-5; the match to TRBD1 covers 8 bases. The CDR3 totals 14 residues. Losses at the gene ends were 6 bases for V and 1 base for J; bases not matched to a gene: 4. CDR3 nucleotides: TGTGCCAGCAGAAAAGACAGGGGCCAAGAGACCCAGTACTTC. The encoded protein is CASRKDRGQETQYF.

The rearrangement links TRBV9 to TRBJ2-6; D may be TRBD1 (5 bases). CDR3 length: 15 amino acids. Trimming removed 3 bases from V and 0 bases from J, with 7 bases in between. Germline V gene lookup returns CDR1 SGDLS and CDR2 YYNGEE. The CDR3 loop reads CASSARGSGANVLTF. CDR3 nucleotide sequence: TGTGCCAGCAGCGCTAGGGGCTCTGGGGCCAACGTCCTGACTTTC.

This chain uses TRBV19 with TRBJ2-2; D uncertain. CDR3 length: 15 residues. Trimming cost V 2 bases and J 1 base, with 8 bases left between them. Germline V gene lookup returns CDR1 LNHDA and CDR2 SQIVND (reference sequence). The chain's CDR3 is CASSIYSLNTGELFF. In DNA, the CDR3 is TGTGCCAGTAGTATATACAGTTTGAACACCGGGGAGCTGTTTTTT.

This clonotype showed up many times. The rearrangement uses TRBV24-1 and TRBJ2-1; D may be TRBD1 (5 bases). Germline V lookup: CDR1 KGHDR, CDR2 SFDVKD. Trimming took off 2 bases at V and 0 bases at J, with 13 bases between the two ends. The CDR3 is 17 amino acids. The chain's CDR3 is CATSDSRIDSSYNEQFF. CDR3 DNA sequence: TGTGCCACCAGTGATTCCCGGATAGACAGCTCCTACAATGAGCAGTTCTTC.

The V call is TRBV7-2, the J call TRBJ2-3; D perhaps matches TRBD2 (6 bases). The CDR3 length is 15 residues. In germline, CDR1 is SGHTA, CDR2 FQGNSA. Trimming removed 7 bases at V and 4 bases at J, with 18 bases between. CDR3 coding DNA: TGTGCCAGCACTGACGGGGGAGAGGTTGCAGATACGCAGTATTTT. The encoded protein is CASTDGGEVADTQYF.

The rearrangement uses TRBV10-3 and TRBJ2-3; perhaps TRBD2 as D (5 bases). The V end lost 6 bases, the J end lost 4 bases, and 23 bases lay between the germline ends. Germline CDR1 ENHRY, CDR2 SYGVKD. The CDR3 is 17 residues long. This CDR3 reads CAIRSRGQSYDADTQYF. As DNA, the CDR3 is TGTGCCATCAGGTCGCGCGGGCAGTCGTATGACGCAGATACGCAGTATTTT.

This clonotype was seen a few times. This chain connects TRBV12-3 or TRBV12-4 to TRBJ1-2; D is uncertain. This CDR3 has 14 residues. Trimming removed 0 bases from V and 4 bases from J, with 9 bases in between. CDR3 residues: CASSLAGAPYGYTF. For the CDR3, the DNA is TGTGCCAGCAGTTTAGCAGGAGCACCCTATGGCTACACCTTC.

The rearrangement links TRBV7-2 to TRBJ2-7; 9 positions agree with TRBD2. The V gene end was trimmed by 2 bases and the J gene end by 1 base; junction bases not matched to a gene: 9. This CDR3 is 17 amino acids long. Germline V gives CDR1 SGHTA, CDR2 FQGNSA. The CDR3 DNA is TGTGCCAGCAGCTTAAGAATTGCGGGAGGGTCTTCCTACGAGCAGTACTTC. Protein: CASSLRIAGGSSYEQYF.

This clonotype was picked up many times. The rearrangement uses TRBV5-1 and TRBJ1-6, with D maybe TRBD1 (5 bases). Germline V gene sequence: CDR1 SGHRS, CDR2 YFSETQ. CDR3 length: 14 amino acids. Trimming stripped 4 bases from V and 6 bases from J, with 11 bases between. CDR3 DNA: TGCGCCAGCAGCGAGGGACGGAGTAATTCACCCCTCCACTTT. Amino acids: CASSEGRSNSPLHF.

This clonotype showed up just a few times. The rearrangement links TRBV7-8 to TRBJ2-7; weak D call: TRBD2 (6 bases). V lost 5 bases and J lost 2, with 13 bases in between. The germline gives CDR1 SGHVS, CDR2 FQNEAQ. CDR3 length equals 14 residues. The CDR3 protein is CASSIRDSTYEQYF. The CDR3 coding sequence is TGTGCCAGCAGCATCCGGGACTCCACCTACGAGCAGTACTTC.

This chain links TRBV6-2 or TRBV6-3 with TRBJ2-7, with 9 bases fitting TRBD1. The CDR3 has 15 residues. Germline loops: CDR1 MNHEY, CDR2 SVGEGT. The V segment lost 6 bases and the J segment 3 bases; nucleotides outside the gene matches: 9. Written as DNA, the CDR3 is TGTGCCAGCAGACCCCCGGGGACAGGGAACTACGAGCAGTACTTC. This encodes CASRPPGTGNYEQYF.

The table lists this clonotype with a few counts. V is TRBV12-3 or TRBV12-4 and J is TRBJ1-4, with a possible D match to TRBD1 (5 bases). This CDR3 contains 15 residues. Trimming took off 0 bases at V and 8 bases at J, with 13 bases between the two ends. The DNA of the CDR3 is TGTGCCAGCAGTTTAGCTTGGCAGGGTCGGGAAAAACTGTTTTTT. As protein: CASSLAWQGREKLFF.

V is TRBV2 and J is TRBJ2-2, with 7 bases identical to TRBD2. CDR1 SNHLY and CDR2 FYNNEI come from the germline V gene. The V gene end was trimmed by 6 bases and the J gene end by 0 bases; junction bases not matched to a gene: 4. CDR3 length: 15 residues. CDR3 DNA: TGTGCCAGCAGCGAGGGACTATCGAACACCGGGGAGCTGTTTTTT. Its translation is CASSEGLSNTGELFF. Together with reference TRBV2 and TRBJ2-2, the CDR3 gives the full variable domain: EPEVTQTPSHQVTQMGQEVILRCVPISNHLYFYWYRQILGQKVEFLVSFYNNEISEKSEIFDDQFSVERPDGSNFTLKIRSTKLEDSAMYFCASSEGLSNTGELFFGEGSRLTVL.

The rearrangement links TRBV7-9 to TRBJ1-3; D remains ambiguous. This CDR3 has 15 amino acids. Germline V gene sequence: CDR1 SEHNR, CDR2 FQNEAQ (reference sequence). V was clipped by 5 bases and J by 0 bases, with 11 bases between them. CDR3 residues: CASSRSADSGNTIYF. The CDR3 nucleotides are TGTGCCAGCAGCAGATCCGCTGACTCTGGAAACACCATATATTTT.